Included here is one T cell receptor beta chain sequence, with context. Its antigen is as yet unknown. The CDR3 covers 17 residues. Germline-derived CDR1 and CDR2 are SGHAT and FQNNGV. Trimming left V 5 bases short and J 1 base short, with 20 bases between. Profiling relied on immunoSEQ multiplex PCR, and the TCRdb table lists in-frame clones only, not all of them. The sample lists roughly 100,000 clones, 70% to 90% occurring once. The data belong to a study of T cell responses to AZD1222 COVID-19 vaccine. Study as a whole: The analysis combined second doses at about 4 or about 12 weeks. Study observations and caveats: Only 6 or 7 AZD1222 recipients tested seropositive at baseline. Donor demographics were predominantly white British with a female majority; clonal diversity may be underestimated. Researchers report vaccine-associated CD4 TCRs spanning spike, with dominance at 160-218 and 743-854.

V gene TRBV11-2 combines with J gene TRBJ1-2; D is perhaps TRBD1 (6 bases). The sequence was obtained from an adult in good health. The source material was peripheral blood, sampled on day 0 of AZD1222 vaccination. The CDR3: CASSPPGWGPGNYGYTF. The CDR3 DNA reads TGTGCCAGCAGCCCCCCCGGGTGGGGGCCCGGTAACTATGGCTACACCTTC.